The T cell receptor (beta chain) under discussion was sequenced for a study of T cell responses to AZD1222 COVID-19 vaccine. Study context: Researchers grouped second doses given at about 4 or about 12 weeks into one pool. General study findings and limits: The donors showed a predominance of white British ancestry and of females, with possible underestimation of clonal diversity. The study identified only 6 or 7 AZD1222 recipients as seropositive at baseline.

Comments on this clone: Its specificity is unknown.

The table came from immunoSEQ multiplex PCR; TCRdb's copy has only in-frame clones and leaves some out. Of just under 55,000 clones listed, roughly 90% were seen once; the top ten hold around 2%. The V end was cut by 5 bases, the J end by 2 bases, with 27 bases between. The CDR3 spans 19 residues. Looked up from germline, CDR1 is LNHDA and CDR2 is SQIVND (reference sequence). This material consisted of peripheral blood, taken on day 0 of AZD1222 vaccination. The TCR comes from an adult in good health. The gene calls are TRBV19 and TRBJ1-2; D possibly corresponds to TRBD1 (5 bases). CDR3 in DNA: TGTGCCAGTAGTCTCACGGCACAGGCGTACTTCGACTCGAACTATGGCTACACCTTC. This gives the protein CASSLTAQAYFDSNYGYTF.